The 17 T cell receptor beta chains in this list originate from one sample, sequenced in a study of human T cells and chemical hapten exposure. Indicated time point: patch test 1, 2 weeks after DPC sensitization. As to treatment: therapeutic diphenylcyclopropenone sensitization with weekly scalp DPC. TCRdb fed the RACE reads into MiXCR, producing one record per CDR3 protein. This table has under 200,000 distinct CDR3 sequences, around 15% appearing once. The sequencing used whole blood, collected in connection with sensitization to the hapten diphenylcyclopropenone (DPC). All receptors come from a woman aged 25 to 45 with alopecia areata. Some clones in this sample may be carry-over from other donors' samples.

The chain uses TRBV7-2 and TRBJ1-4; 12 positions agree with TRBD1. The length of the CDR3 is 14 residues. V lost 5 bases and J lost 8; bases outside the gene matches: 3. Germline lookup yields CDR1 SGHTA and CDR2 FQGNSA. The CDR3 DNA follows: TGTGCCAGCAGCCGGGACAGGGGGCGGGAAAAACTGTTTTTT. This sequence encodes CASSRDRGREKLFF. The full variable domain, in which reference TRBV7-2 and TRBJ1-4 provide the parts outside the CDR3, is GAGVSQSPSNKVTEKGKDVELRCDPISGHTALYWYRQSLGQGLEFLIYFQGNSAPDKSGLPSDRFSAERTGGSVSTLTIQRTQQEDSAVYLCASSRDRGREKLFFGSGTQLSVL.

V is TRBV4-2 and J is TRBJ1-1; D uncertain. This CDR3 region has 11 residues. Germline V gene data show CDR1 as LGHNA and CDR2 as YNFKEQ. Trimming took 3 bases from V and 5 from J, leaving 4 bases between them. The CDR3 DNA reads TGTGCCAGCAGCCAGCGTACTGAAGCTTTCTTT. Protein product: CASSQRTEAFF.

This clonotype was observed a handful of times. The rearrangement links TRBV15 to TRBJ1-1; possible D gene TRBD1, 6 bases. There are 16 residues in the CDR3. CDR1 LNHNV and CDR2 YYDKDF come from the germline V gene (reference sequence). Between the trimmed V and J ends, which lost 1 base and 2 bases, there was a span of 14 bases. In DNA form, the CDR3 reads TGTGCCACCAGCAGAGTTCAGGGGAATCCCAACACTGAAGCTTTCTTT. Amino acids: CATSRVQGNPNTEAFF.

This clonotype was recorded many times. The chain recombines TRBV11-1 with TRBJ1-2, with a possible D match to TRBD1 (5 bases). CDR3 length equals 13 residues. V was cut by 4 bases and J by 4 bases, with 10 bases left in between. CDR1 and CDR2 (germline): SGHAT, FQDESV (reference sequence). Here the CDR3 reads CASSSGRAYGYTF. The CDR3 DNA follows: TGTGCCAGCAGCTCGGGACGGGCCTATGGCTACACCTTC.

This clonotype was picked up a small number of times. This chain links TRBV20-1 with TRBJ2-7; a possible D gene is TRBD2 (6 bases). Germline CDR1 is DFQATT and CDR2 is SNEGSKA (reference sequence). There are 13 residues in the CDR3. Trimming stripped 3 bases from V and 0 bases from J, with 9 bases between. This chain's CDR3 is CSASPGGSYEQYF. CDR3 nucleotide sequence: TGCAGTGCTAGTCCCGGGGGCTCCTACGAGCAGTACTTC.

This clonotype was detected many times. This chain connects TRBV28 to TRBJ2-7; the match to TRBD2 covers 8 bases. The trim removed 10 bases at V and 7 bases at J, leaving 6 bases unmatched. This CDR3 contains 11 residues. Germline V gives CDR1 MDHEN, CDR2 SYDVKM. The DNA for the CDR3 is TGTGCCACAACTAGCGGCAGGGAGCAGTACTTC. It encodes CATTSGREQYF.

This clonotype appeared many times. The V and J genes are TRBV2 and TRBJ1-2; D not certain. The CDR3 loop spans 14 amino acids. The ends were cut back, 4 bases at V and 3 bases at J, with 12 bases in the middle. In germline, CDR1 is SNHLY, CDR2 FYNNEI. The CDR3, as DNA: TGTGCCAGCAGTGTGGATCAGCGGGACTATGGCTACACCTTC. Translating it yields CASSVDQRDYGYTF.

The chain joins TRBV20-1 to TRBJ1-6; a possible D gene is TRBD1 (5 bases). The length of the CDR3 is 14 residues. Germline V gives CDR1 DFQATT, CDR2 SNEGSKA (reference sequence). Trimming took off 6 bases at V and 7 bases at J, with 16 bases between the two ends. Here the CDR3 DNA reads TGCAGTGCACCGGACCTCGGACAAAATTCACCCCTCCACTTT. This codes for CSAPDLGQNSPLHF.

V and J are TRBV12-3 or TRBV12-4 and TRBJ1-5; TRBD1 might be the D (5 bases). V was clipped by 3 bases and J by 6 bases, with 9 bases between them. The CDR3 consists of 13 residues. In DNA, the CDR3 is TGTGCCAGCAGTTTGAACGGGGGTCAGCCCCAGCATTTT. Its translation is CASSLNGGQPQHF.

V gene TRBV6-4 combines with J gene TRBJ2-1; TRBD2 agrees at 8 bases. Trimming took 1 base from V and 6 from J; bases not matched to a gene: 2. Germline V gene lookup returns CDR1 MRHNA and CDR2 SNTAGT. This CDR3 contains 14 residues. The CDR3 nucleotides read TGTGCCAGCAGTGACTGGGCGGGAGGCAATGAGCAGTTCTTC. Encoded protein: CASSDWAGGNEQFF.

This chain links TRBV28 with TRBJ2-1, with D perhaps TRBD1 or TRBD2 (5 bases each). Looked up from germline, CDR1 is MDHEN and CDR2 is SYDVKM. The CDR3 spans 15 residues. Trimming pared 4 bases from V and 0 bases from J, leaving 10 bases between. The DNA of the CDR3 is TGTGCCAGCAGTTCCTCAGGGAGCTCCTACAATGAGCAGTTCTTC. It yields the protein CASSSSGSSYNEQFF.

Notes on this clonotype: The CDR3 does not close with the conserved phenylalanine or tryptophan, likely indicating a read error. This sequence joins TRBV9 and TRBJ2-3, with D uncertain. The V end lost 0 bases, the J end lost 0 bases, and 11 bases lay between the germline ends. CDR3 length: 16 residues. Germline V lookup: CDR1 SGDLS, CDR2 YYNGEE. The CDR3 here is CASSVEVTTSTDTQYS. DNA of the CDR3: TGTGCCAGCAGCGTAGAGGTTACCACTAGCACAGATACGCAGTATTCT.

This clonotype was observed a handful of times. The rearrangement links TRBV10-2 to TRBJ1-1; possible D gene TRBD1, 5 bases. Germline assignment: CDR1 WSHSY and CDR2 SAAADI. Trimming took 2 bases from V and 0 from J, leaving 13 bases between them. CDR3 length: 16 amino acids. The CDR3 loop reads CASSEPEKGLNTEAFF. The CDR3 DNA follows: TGCGCCAGCAGTGAGCCAGAAAAGGGGCTGAACACTGAAGCTTTCTTT.

The table lists this clonotype with many counts. The chain recombines TRBV7-2 with TRBJ1-5, with D maybe TRBD1 (6 bases). This CDR3 spans 15 amino acids. V was clipped by 5 bases and J by 5 bases, with 16 bases between them. The germline CDR1 and CDR2 sequences are SGHTA and FQGNSA. CDR3 sequence: CASSKGAGGDQPQHF. The CDR3 DNA sequence: TGTGCCAGCAGCAAAGGGGCTGGGGGCGATCAGCCCCAGCATTTT.

This clonotype was seen repeatedly, ten times or more. This sequence joins TRBV14 and TRBJ2-7, with D possibly matching TRBD1 (5 bases). The germline CDR1 and CDR2 sequences are SGHDN and FVKESK. V was cut by 7 bases and J by 5 bases, with 12 bases left in between. The CDR3 runs 12 residues. The DNA of the CDR3 is TGTGCCAGCAACCAGGGTTCCAACGAGCAGTACTTC. This translates into CASNQGSNEQYF.

This chain connects TRBV5-4 to TRBJ1-2, with unresolved D. Trimming stripped 4 bases from V and 8 bases from J, with 15 bases between. Germline V gives CDR1 SGHNT, CDR2 YYREEE (reference sequence). The CDR3 totals 13 residues. The CDR3 is CASSTATDQGYTF. CDR3 nucleotides: TGTGCCAGCAGCACGGCCACGGACCAGGGCTACACCTTC. Full variable domain (missing parts from reference TRBV5-4 and TRBJ1-2): ETGVTQSPTHLIKTRGQQVTLRCSSQSGHNTVSWYQQALGQGPQFIFQYYREEENGRGNFPPRFSGLQFPNYSSELNVNALELDDSALYLCASSTATDQGYTFGSGTRLTVV.

This clonotype was picked up a small number of times. The chain carries TRBV7-9 and TRBJ2-7; 8 bases are shared with TRBD1. V shed 4 bases and J 2 bases; nucleotides not matched to a gene: 4. Germline CDR1 and CDR2: SEHNR and FQNEAQ (reference sequence). There are 14 residues in the CDR3. The CDR3 DNA sequence: TGTGCCAGCAGCTCGGGACAGGCCACCTACGAGCAGTACTTC. Translation: CASSSGQATYEQYF.